This T cell receptor beta chain derives from a study of blood T cell repertoires in COVID-19. Deletions cut 3 bases from V and 3 bases from J, with 3 bases between. The CDR3 runs 11 residues. Germline lookup yields CDR1 SGHAT and CDR2 FQDESV (reference sequence). The table came from immunoSEQ multiplex PCR; TCRdb's copy has only in-frame clones and leaves some out. In the table there are approximately 320,000 clones, 80% to 90% of which are singletons. The rearrangement uses TRBV11-1 and TRBJ2-7; no definite D call. This clonotype was obtained from a woman between 18 and 29 years old who had recovered from COVID-19. Material: PBMCs or T cells enriched from blood (not recorded which). The CDR3 nucleotides read TGTGCCAGCAGCTTTCGCTACGAGCAGTACTTC. This encodes CASSFRYEQYF.